The next 5 T cell receptor beta chains were all read from a single sample in a study of T cell responses to AZD1222 COVID-19 vaccine. Some clones are missing from TCRdb's copy, which holds only in-frame ones; the method was immunoSEQ multiplex PCR. The sample contains about 110,000 clones, 92% of which appear only once. The source material was peripheral blood, sampled on day 0 of AZD1222 vaccination. The receptors were sampled from an adult in good health.

This chain joins TRBV7-9 and TRBJ1-2, with a possible D match to TRBD1 (5 bases). The CDR3 has 19 amino acids. Germline CDR1 SEHNR, CDR2 FQNEAQ (reference sequence). Trimming took 5 bases from V and 0 from J, leaving 25 bases between them. CDR3 region: CASSPRDYRGQNANYGYTF. CDR3 sequence (DNA): TGTGCCAGCAGCCCCCGGGATTATCGGGGCCAAAACGCTAACTATGGCTACACCTTC.

This chain joins TRBV4-3 and TRBJ2-7, with D unresolved. The germline gives CDR1 LGHNA, CDR2 YSLEER. The CDR3 extends over 16 amino acids. Between the trimmed V and J ends, which lost 0 bases and 0 bases, there was a span of 12 bases. The CDR3 loop reads CASSQDVWRSSYEQYF. CDR3 bases: TGCGCCAGCAGCCAAGATGTCTGGCGGTCCTCCTACGAGCAGTACTTC.

V and J are TRBV23-1 and TRBJ1-5; D is possibly TRBD1 (5 bases). TRBV23-1 is treated as an ORF (open reading frame) with a function not yet certain. The CDR3 contains 17 residues. V lost 0 bases to trimming and J lost 2 bases, with 14 bases between them. CDR3 sequence: CASSQSSGIFCNQPQHF. CDR3 in DNA: TGCGCCAGCAGTCAATCGTCAGGGATATTTTGCAATCAGCCCCAGCATTTT.

The chain has TRBV11-2 and TRBJ2-3; TRBD1 matches 7 bases. V was clipped by 3 bases and J by 2 bases; unmatched bases: 5. The CDR3 has 15 residues. The germline CDR1 and CDR2 sequences are SGHAT and FQNNGV. CDR3: CASSFGQANTDTQYF. The DNA of the CDR3 is TGTGCCAGCAGCTTCGGACAGGCGAACACAGATACGCAGTATTTT.

The J gene is TRBJ1-2, the V gene TRBV7-9; D gene uncertain. Looked up from germline, CDR1 is SEHNR and CDR2 is FQNEAQ (reference sequence). The CDR3 extends over 14 amino acids. V was clipped by 5 bases and J by 4 bases, with 14 bases between them. This chain's CDR3 is CASSPVEAIYGYTF. DNA for the CDR3: TGTGCCAGCAGCCCCGTCGAGGCCATCTATGGCTACACCTTC.